The 14 T cell receptor beta chains listed next were all sequenced from one sample in a study of radiation and T cells in renal cell carcinoma. As for time point: blood 2 weeks post-SBRT. The treatment denotes: 15 Gy SBRT to primary tumor, nephrectomy 4 weeks later. The assay was immunoSEQ multiplex PCR, and TCRdb's table has in-frame clones only and misses some. The data hold over 55,000 clones, with around 78% observed a single time. The starting material was blood, obtained from a patient whose treatment included radiotherapy and nephrectomy. The receptors derive from a man aged 55-75 years with renal cell carcinoma.

The table lists this clone with a few counts. The chain recombines TRBV7-3 with TRBJ2-1; weak D call: TRBD2 (5 bases). With 4 bases removed from V and 9 bases from J, the gap between germline ends came to 13 bases. The germline V gene has CDR1 SGHTA and CDR2 FQGTGA. The CDR3 length is 13 residues. CDR3: CASSSRTGSEQFF. The CDR3 coding sequence is TGTGCCAGCAGCTCCCGGACGGGGAGTGAGCAGTTCTTC. The full variable domain, with the rest looked up from reference TRBV7-3 and TRBJ2-1, is GAGVSQTPSNKVTEKGKYVELRCDPISGHTALYWYRQSLGQGPEFLIYFQGTGAADDSGLPNDRFFAVRPEGSVSTLKIQRTERGDSAVYLCASSSRTGSEQFFGPGTRLTVL.

The chain employs TRBV27 and TRBJ1-2; 7 bases agree with TRBD1. Per the germline V gene, CDR1 is MNHEY and CDR2 is SMNVEV (reference sequence). This CDR3 has 15 residues. V shed 3 bases and J 2 bases; nucleotides not matched to a gene: 6. The CDR3 nucleotides are TGTGCCAGCAGTTTTTCCGGGACAGTCAACTATGGCTACACCTTC. Amino acids: CASSFSGTVNYGYTF.

The chain carries TRBV11-2 and TRBJ1-1, with D hard to call. In germline, CDR1 is SGHAT, CDR2 FQNNGV. Trimming removed 2 bases at V and 5 bases at J, with 12 bases between. This CDR3 comprises 14 residues. The CDR3 spells CASSLSPRATEAFF. The CDR3 bases are TGTGCCAGCAGCTTATCACCCCGGGCAACTGAAGCTTTCTTT.

This clone appeared a single time. DNA of the CDR3: TGTGCTAGTGGTTTGAGAGTAGAGACCCAGTACTTC. The encoded protein is CASGLRVETQYF. The V call is TRBV12-5, the J call TRBJ2-5; D unresolved. Germline V CDR1 and CDR2: LGHNT, FRNRAP. V lost 2 bases, J lost 4 bases, and 5 bases lay in between. The CDR3 length is 12 residues.

The rearrangement links TRBV11-3 to TRBJ2-1; 9 bases fit TRBD2. The CDR3 contains 14 residues. Looked up from germline, CDR1 is SGHNT and CDR2 is YENEEA. V dropped 2 bases and J dropped 8; count of bases not matched to a gene: 4. DNA for the CDR3: TGTGCCAGCAGCTTATCCGGGACTAGCTATGAGCAGTTCTTC. Its translation: CASSLSGTSYEQFF. The full variable domain, its missing parts supplied by reference TRBV11-3 and TRBJ2-1, is EAGVVQSPRYKIIEKKQPVAFWCNPISGHNTLYWYLQNLGQGPELLIRYENEEAVDDSQLPKDRFSAERLKGVDSTLKIQPAELGDSAVYLCASSLSGTSYEQFFGPGTRLTVL.

V and J are TRBV5-6 and TRBJ2-5; a possible D gene is TRBD2 (5 bases). V was shortened by 4 bases and J by 5 bases, with 9 bases between the two germline ends. Germline values: CDR1 SGHDT, CDR2 YYEEEE. The CDR3 is made up of 12 amino acids. CDR3: CASSRRVETQYF. CDR3 nucleotides: TGTGCCAGCAGCAGGCGGGTGGAGACCCAGTACTTC.

V and J are TRBV4-2 and TRBJ2-1, with TRBD2 matching 7 bases. Germline trimming cut 3 bases from V and 8 bases from J; bases unmatched to any gene: 16. The CDR3 has 17 residues. Germline loops: CDR1 LGHNA, CDR2 YNFKEQ. CDR3 in DNA: TGTGCCAGCAGCCAGGGCCTCAAGCGGGGCCGGGAAGATGAGCAGTTCTTC. This codes for CASSQGLKRGREDEQFF.

The gene calls are TRBV7-9 and TRBJ2-7, with 7 bases fitting TRBD2. Unmatched junction bases numbered 13, after V lost 5 bases and J lost 6 bases. CDR1 and CDR2 (germline): SEHNR, FQNEAQ (reference sequence). The CDR3 has 15 amino acids. DNA of the CDR3: TGTGCCAGCAGCCCCGGGGGGAGCGGGCCTGGCGAGCAGTACGTC. Translation gives CASSPGGSGPGEQYV.

The rearrangement joins TRBV29-1 to TRBJ2-3; D might be TRBD2 (6 bases). There are 15 residues in the CDR3. Trimming took off 3 bases at V and 1 base at J, with 14 bases between the two ends. CDR1 and CDR2 (germline): SQVTM, ANQGSEA. This CDR3 reads CSVEVLAGGTDTQYF. The DNA for the CDR3 is TGCAGCGTTGAGGTACTAGCCGGTGGCACAGATACGCAGTATTTT.

The V and J genes are TRBV5-6 and TRBJ2-3; the match to TRBD2 covers 12 bases. V shed 0 bases and J 1 base; nucleotides not matched to a gene: 0. The CDR3 covers 16 residues. Germline V gene sequence: CDR1 SGHDT, CDR2 YYEEEE. The CDR3 here is CASSLGLAGGTDTQYF. For the CDR3, the DNA is TGTGCCAGCAGCTTGGGACTAGCGGGAGGCACAGATACGCAGTATTTT.

This chain joins TRBV27 and TRBJ2-4; no firm D call. V shed 1 base and J shed 10 bases, with 14 bases lying between them. The CDR3 runs 14 residues. The germline V gene encodes CDR1 MNHEY and CDR2 SMNVEV (reference sequence). The CDR3 protein is CASSLWNSPDIQYF. CDR3 nucleotides: TGTGCCAGCAGTTTATGGAACTCCCCGGATATTCAGTACTTC.

The chain uses TRBV30 and TRBJ1-1; maybe TRBD1 (5 bases). Germline V CDR1 and CDR2: GTSNPN, SVGIG (reference sequence). This CDR3 region has 14 residues. Trimming left V 0 bases short and J 5 bases short, with 13 bases between. The DNA for the CDR3 is TGTGCCTGGAGTGTACAGGCATGGAAGACTGAAGCTTTCTTT. Translation gives CAWSVQAWKTEAFF.

This clone was recorded once. The chain joins TRBV19 to TRBJ2-2; D remains ambiguous. From germline, CDR1 is LNHDA and CDR2 SQIVND (reference sequence). The CDR3 extends over 15 amino acids. V was clipped by 3 bases and J by 1 base, with 9 bases between them. The CDR3 DNA is TGTGCCAGTAGTATTGAGTCCCGGAACACCGGGGAGCTGTTTTTT. Translating it yields CASSIESRNTGELFF.

This rearrangement joins TRBV11-3 to TRBJ1-1; D is unclear. CDR1 and CDR2 (germline): SGHNT, YENEEA. V was shortened by 3 bases and J by 3 bases, with 8 bases between the two germline ends. This CDR3 is 13 amino acids long. This chain's CDR3 is CASSFGRDTEAFF. For the CDR3, the DNA is TGTGCCAGCAGCTTCGGTCGGGACACTGAAGCTTTCTTT.